These 14 T cell receptor beta chains were sequenced from one sample in a study of control samples from healthy donors and cancer patients. Sequencing used immunoSEQ multiplex PCR; TCRdb keeps in-frame clones, though not all of them. The table includes tens of thousands of clones, approximately 89% detected once. Source material: blood. These receptors were taken from a man over 45 in good health.

This chain links TRBV5-1 with TRBJ2-7; D unresolved. The CDR3 is 13 amino acids. The germline V and J ends were trimmed by 0 bases and 2 bases, with 6 bases remaining between them. Germline CDR1 is SGHRS and CDR2 is YFSETQ. CDR3 DNA sequence: TGCGCCAGCAGCTTGGAACGGGCCTACGAGCAGTACTTC. As protein: CASSLERAYEQYF.

This clone has only one observation. V gene TRBV3-1 (or the pseudogene TRBV3-2) combines with J gene TRBJ1-1; TRBD1 might be the D (6 bases). The CDR3 is made up of 15 amino acids. Trimming cost V 1 base and J 4 bases, with 13 bases left between them. Germline values: CDR1 LGHDT, CDR2 YNNKEL (reference sequence). This CDR3 reads CASSQAGARGTEAFF. The CDR3 bases are TGTGCCAGCAGCCAAGCGGGGGCGCGGGGCACTGAAGCTTTCTTT.

The rearrangement links TRBV15 to TRBJ2-2, with D uncertain. Trimming stripped 0 bases from V and 6 bases from J, with 8 bases between. Germline V lookup: CDR1 LNHNV, CDR2 YYDKDF (reference sequence). The CDR3 length is 14 residues. The CDR3 loop is CATSRETGSGELFF. DNA for the CDR3: TGTGCCACCAGCAGAGAGACGGGTTCCGGGGAGCTGTTTTTT.

V gene TRBV30 combines with J gene TRBJ2-1, with TRBD2 identical over 7 bases. The CDR3 consists of 13 residues. Trimming removed 5 bases from V and 2 bases from J; junction bases left unmatched: 3. Germline V gene sequence: CDR1 GTSNPN, CDR2 SVGIG (reference sequence). The DNA of the CDR3 is TGTGCCTGGTCCAGCGGGGCCTACAATGAGCAGTTCTTC. It codes for CAWSSGAYNEQFF.

This chain links TRBV29-1 with TRBJ2-1; 7 bases line up with TRBD2. Germline CDR1 is SQVTM and CDR2 is ANQGSEA. The CDR3 runs to 16 residues. Germline trimming cut 0 bases from V and 2 bases from J; bases unmatched to any gene: 7. CDR3 region: CSVEDVAGVAYNEQFF. The DNA for the CDR3 is TGCAGCGTTGAAGATGTGGCGGGAGTGGCCTACAATGAGCAGTTCTTC.

The chain has TRBV7-9 and TRBJ2-7; no definite D call. Germline V gives CDR1 SEHNR, CDR2 FQNEAQ (reference sequence). The CDR3 has 13 residues. Trimming removed 1 base from V and 3 bases from J, with 7 bases in between. Here the CDR3 DNA reads TGTGCCAGCAGCTTAGACGGCAACTACGAGCAGTACTTC. Its protein product is CASSLDGNYEQYF. The full variable domain, completed using reference TRBV7-9 and TRBJ2-7, is DTGVSQNPRHKITKRGQNVTFRCDPISEHNRLYWYRQTLGQGPEFLTYFQNEAQLEKSRLLSDRFSAERPKGSFSTLEIQRTEQGDSAMYLCASSLDGNYEQYFGPGTRLTVT.

This chain connects TRBV6-2 or TRBV6-3 to TRBJ1-5, with 8 bases identical to TRBD1. The germline V gene has CDR1 MNHEY and CDR2 SVGEGT. Trimming took 6 bases from V and 4 from J; bases not matched to a gene: 14. The CDR3 is 17 residues long. This CDR3 is CASSVDPGRGPNQPQHF. The DNA of the CDR3 is TGTGCCAGCAGCGTCGACCCTGGCAGGGGGCCTAATCAGCCCCAGCATTTT.

This clone was seen only a few times. This sequence joins TRBV21-1 and TRBJ1-1; TRBD1, as called in the table, went unchecked against the DNA. TRBV21-1 is a pseudogene segment. The CDR3 consists of 16 residues. CDR3 in DNA: TGTGCCAGCAGCAAACAGCTGTTTGACAGAAACACTGAAGCTTTCTTT. Its translation is CASSKQLFDRNTEAFF.

This chain uses TRBV5-4 with TRBJ2-1, with D perhaps matching TRBD1 or TRBD2 (6 bases each). The CDR3 runs 17 residues. The germline CDR1 and CDR2 sequences are SGHNT and YYREEE (reference sequence). V was trimmed by 4 bases and J by 10 bases, leaving 27 bases between them. CDR3 region: CASSPEGGRLRYGEQFF. In nucleotides, the CDR3 is TGTGCCAGCAGCCCTGAAGGGGGGAGACTGCGGTATGGGGAGCAGTTCTTC.

This chain connects TRBV5-1 to TRBJ1-2, with TRBD1 identical over 8 bases. The V gene's germline CDR1 is SGHRS and CDR2 YFSETQ. V gave up 4 bases and J gave up 0 bases; unmatched junction bases: 5. The CDR3 contains 15 residues. CDR3: CASSPGDRTNYGYTF. The CDR3 bases are TGCGCCAGCAGCCCGGGGGACAGGACTAACTATGGCTACACCTTC.

This sequence joins TRBV6-2 or TRBV6-3 and TRBJ2-7; tentatively, D is TRBD2 (6 bases). Trimming removed 6 bases from V and 1 base from J, with 13 bases in between. This CDR3 is built from 14 residues. The germline gives CDR1 MNHEY, CDR2 SVGEGT. CDR3 in DNA: TGTGCCAGCAGCCTCCCTGCGGGGTCCTACGAGCAGTACTTC. Protein: CASSLPAGSYEQYF.

The V gene is TRBV12-5, the J gene TRBJ1-2; D is perhaps TRBD1 (5 bases). Germline V gene data show CDR1 as LGHNT and CDR2 as FRNRAP. V lost 9 bases and J lost 4, with 12 bases in between. The CDR3 is 12 residues long. This CDR3 is CASGGSGYGYTF. CDR3 nucleotides: TGTGCTAGCGGGGGATCGGGCTATGGCTACACCTTC.

The sample holds one count of this clone. This chain uses TRBV4-2 with TRBJ2-2, with 10 positions matching TRBD1. V gave up 0 bases and J gave up 3 bases; unmatched junction bases: 7. CDR3 length: 18 amino acids. The germline V gene encodes CDR1 LGHNA and CDR2 YNFKEQ. Written as DNA, the CDR3 is TGTGCCAGCAGCCAAGATCCGGGACAGGGGATGTACACCGGGGAGCTGTTTTTT. Its translation: CASSQDPGQGMYTGELFF.

This chain joins TRBV6-2 or TRBV6-3 and TRBJ2-2; no clear D. V was shortened by 5 bases and J by 0 bases, with 13 bases between the two germline ends. The CDR3 has 16 residues. Per the germline V gene, CDR1 is MNHEY and CDR2 is SVGEGT. Here the CDR3 reads CASSDPVRSNTGELFF. The CDR3 DNA is TGTGCCAGCAGTGATCCGGTCAGATCGAACACCGGGGAGCTGTTTTTT.